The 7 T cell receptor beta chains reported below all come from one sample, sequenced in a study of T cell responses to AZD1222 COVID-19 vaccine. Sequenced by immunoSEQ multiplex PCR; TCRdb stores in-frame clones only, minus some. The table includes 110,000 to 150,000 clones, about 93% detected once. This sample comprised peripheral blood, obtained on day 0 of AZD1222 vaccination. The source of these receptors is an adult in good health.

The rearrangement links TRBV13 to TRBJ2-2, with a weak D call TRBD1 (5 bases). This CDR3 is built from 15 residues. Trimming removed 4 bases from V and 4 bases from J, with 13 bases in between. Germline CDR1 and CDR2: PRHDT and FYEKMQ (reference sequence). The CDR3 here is CASSSSHQGTGELFF. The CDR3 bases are TGTGCCAGCAGCTCTAGTCACCAGGGCACCGGGGAGCTGTTTTTT.

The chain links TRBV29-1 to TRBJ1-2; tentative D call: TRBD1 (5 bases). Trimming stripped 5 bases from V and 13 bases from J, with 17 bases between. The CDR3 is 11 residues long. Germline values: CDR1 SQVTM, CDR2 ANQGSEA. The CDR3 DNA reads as TGCAGCGTTTACCGGGGGGGAAGCGCCACCTTC. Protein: CSVYRGGSATF.

The CDR3 region has the DNA TGTGCCAGCAGCGGCGACAGGGGTCAGCCCCAGCATTTT. Its protein is CASSGDRGQPQHF. The rearrangement links TRBV5-8 to TRBJ1-5, with 8 nucleotides matching TRBD1. The CDR3 covers 13 residues. Germline lookup yields CDR1 SGHTS and CDR2 YDEGEE. V trimming: 4 bases; J trimming: 6 bases; junction bases outside the gene matches: 3.

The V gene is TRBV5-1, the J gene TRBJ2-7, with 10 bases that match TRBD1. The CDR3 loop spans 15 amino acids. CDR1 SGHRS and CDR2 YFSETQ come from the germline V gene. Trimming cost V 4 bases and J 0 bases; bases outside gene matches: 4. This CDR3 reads CASSTGQGSSYEQYF. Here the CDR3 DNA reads TGCGCCAGCAGCACGGGACAGGGGAGCTCCTACGAGCAGTACTTC.

Here the CDR3 DNA reads TGTGCCAGCAGCGTAGGAGATACGCAGTATTTT. Translating gives CASSVGDTQYF. V usage is TRBV9 and J usage is TRBJ2-3; D ambiguous. Trimming removed 0 bases at V and 5 bases at J, with 1 base between. This CDR3 comprises 11 residues. Germline CDR1 and CDR2: SGDLS and YYNGEE.

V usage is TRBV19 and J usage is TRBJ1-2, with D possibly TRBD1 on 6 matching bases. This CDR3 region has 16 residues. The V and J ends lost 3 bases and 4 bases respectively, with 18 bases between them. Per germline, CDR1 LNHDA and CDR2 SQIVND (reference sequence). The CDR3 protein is CASSIDRPSPTYGYTF. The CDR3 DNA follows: TGTGCCAGTAGTATTGACAGGCCGAGCCCAACCTATGGCTACACCTTC.

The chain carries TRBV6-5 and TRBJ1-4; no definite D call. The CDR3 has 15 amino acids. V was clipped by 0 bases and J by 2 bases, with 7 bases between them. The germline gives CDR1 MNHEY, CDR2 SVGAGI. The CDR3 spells CASSYSGSTNEKLFF. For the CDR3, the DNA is TGTGCCAGCAGTTACTCGGGATCCACTAATGAAAAACTGTTTTTT.